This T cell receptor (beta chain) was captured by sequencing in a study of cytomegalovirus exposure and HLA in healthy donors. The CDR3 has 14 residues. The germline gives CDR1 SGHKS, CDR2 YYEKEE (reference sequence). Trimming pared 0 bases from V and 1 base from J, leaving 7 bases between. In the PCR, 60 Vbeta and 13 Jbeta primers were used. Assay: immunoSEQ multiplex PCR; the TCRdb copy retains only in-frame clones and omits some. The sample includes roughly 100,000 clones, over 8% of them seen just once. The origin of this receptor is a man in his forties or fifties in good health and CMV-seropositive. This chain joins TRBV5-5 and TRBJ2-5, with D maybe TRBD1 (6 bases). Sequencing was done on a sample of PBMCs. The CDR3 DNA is TGTGCCAGCAGCTTGGGACAGGCCCAAGAGACCCAGTACTTC. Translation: CASSLGQAQETQYF.